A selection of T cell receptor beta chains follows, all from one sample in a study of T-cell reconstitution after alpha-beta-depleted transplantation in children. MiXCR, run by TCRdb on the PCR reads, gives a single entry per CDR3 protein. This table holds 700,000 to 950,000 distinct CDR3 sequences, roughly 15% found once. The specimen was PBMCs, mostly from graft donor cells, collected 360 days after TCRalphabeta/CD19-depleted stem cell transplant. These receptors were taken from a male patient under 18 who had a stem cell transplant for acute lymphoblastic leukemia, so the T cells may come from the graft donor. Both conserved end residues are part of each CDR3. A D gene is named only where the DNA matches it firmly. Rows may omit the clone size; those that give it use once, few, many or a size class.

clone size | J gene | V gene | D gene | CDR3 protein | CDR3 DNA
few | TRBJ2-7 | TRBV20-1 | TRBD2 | CSARDPGGAVSYEQYF | TGCAGTGCTAGAGACCCGGGGGGGGCCGTAAGCTACGAGCAGTACTTC
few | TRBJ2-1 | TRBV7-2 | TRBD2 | CASSLAAGGRIRSSYNEQFF | TGTGCCAGCAGCTTAGCGGCTGGCGGGAGGATTAGGAGCTCCTACAATGAGCAGTTCTTC
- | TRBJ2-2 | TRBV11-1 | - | CASSPRPKPTGELFF | TGTGCCAGCAGCCCACGGCCAAAACCCACCGGGGAGCTGTTTTTT
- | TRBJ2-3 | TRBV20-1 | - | CSAQGVPRVAGTDTQYF | TGCAGTGCTCAAGGTGTCCCTAGGGTAGCGGGCACAGATACGCAGTATTTT
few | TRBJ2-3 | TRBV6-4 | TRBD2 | CASSRAGGTDTQYF | TGTGCCAGCAGTCGAGCGGGAGGCACAGATACGCAGTATTTT
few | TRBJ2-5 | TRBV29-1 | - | CSVELPGEYQETQYF | TGCAGCGTTGAACTGCCAGGGGAATACCAAGAGACCCAGTACTTC
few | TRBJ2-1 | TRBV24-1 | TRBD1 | CATSDAGTETYNEQFF | TGTGCCACCAGTGATGCTGGGACAGAGACCTACAATGAGCAGTTCTTC
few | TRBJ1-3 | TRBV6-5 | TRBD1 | CASRQTGVGRSGINTIYF | TGTGCCAGCAGACAAACAGGGGTCGGGCGGTCCGGCATTAACACCATATATTTT
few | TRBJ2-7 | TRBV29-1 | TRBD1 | CSVEDRGTGFLGGYYEQYF | TGCAGCGTTGAAGATCGGGGGACAGGGTTTTTGGGAGGTTACTACGAGCAGTACTTC
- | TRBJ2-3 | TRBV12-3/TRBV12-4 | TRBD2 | CAGGESGSGDTQYF | TGTGCCGGGGGGGAAAGCGGGAGTGGAGATACGCAGTATTTT
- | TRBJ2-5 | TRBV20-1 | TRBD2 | CSASAPPLADKETQYF | TGCAGTGCTAGTGCCCCCCCGCTAGCGGACAAAGAGACCCAGTACTTC
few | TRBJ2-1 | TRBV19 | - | CASQGVASSSYNEQFF | TGTGCCAGTCAGGGAGTAGCGAGTAGTTCCTACAATGAGCAGTTCTTC
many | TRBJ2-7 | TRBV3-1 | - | CASSHVVQLNYEQYF | TGTGCCAGCAGCCATGTTGTACAGTTAAACTACGAGCAGTACTTC
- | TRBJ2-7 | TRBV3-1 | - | CASSQVPRLEQYF | TGTGCCAGCAGCCAAGTCCCCCGACTGGAGCAGTACTTC
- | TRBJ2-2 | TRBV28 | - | CASSLVGTLNTGELFF | TGTGCCAGCAGTTTAGTAGGGACCCTCAACACCGGGGAGCTGTTTTTT
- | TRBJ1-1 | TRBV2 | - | CASSEKGPLRGFF | TGTGCCAGCAGTGAAAAGGGGCCTCTAAGAGGTTTCTTT
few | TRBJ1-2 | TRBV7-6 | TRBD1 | CASSLAGTGNGYTF | TGTGCCAGCAGCTTAGCGGGGACAGGCAATGGCTACACCTTC
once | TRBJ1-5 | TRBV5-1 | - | CASSPGDRSDQPQHF | TGCGCCAGCAGCCCGGGGGACCGGAGCGATCAGCCCCAGCATTTT
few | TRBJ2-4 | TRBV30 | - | CAWSPWSFPQGLAKNIQYF | TGTGCCTGGAGTCCGTGGTCGTTTCCGCAAGGCCTAGCCAAAAACATTCAGTACTTC
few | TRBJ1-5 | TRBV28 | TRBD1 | CASSFMGDRRSQPQHF | TGTGCCAGCAGTTTTATGGGGGACAGACGGAGTCAGCCCCAGCATTTT
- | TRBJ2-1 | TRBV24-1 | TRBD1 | CATSDPQGVVGNEQFF | TGTGCCACCAGTGATCCCCAGGGGGTCGTGGGCAATGAGCAGTTCTTC
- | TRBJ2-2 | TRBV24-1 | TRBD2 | CATSERLAGVPGELFF | TGTGCCACCAGTGAGAGGCTAGCGGGAGTTCCCGGGGAGCTGTTTTTT
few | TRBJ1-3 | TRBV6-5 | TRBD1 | CASSYAGGSGNTIYF | TGTGCCAGCAGTTACGCAGGGGGCTCTGGAAACACCATATATTTT
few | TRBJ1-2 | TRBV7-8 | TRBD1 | CASTPNRDRIYGYTF | TGTGCCAGCACCCCTAACCGGGACAGGATCTATGGCTACACCTTC
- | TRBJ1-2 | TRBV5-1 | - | CASSPTIPTRNYGYTF | TGCGCCAGCAGCCCAACGATACCTACACGGAACTATGGCTACACCTTC
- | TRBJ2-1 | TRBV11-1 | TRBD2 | CASAQEGTSLSSYNEQFF | TGTGCCTCCGCGCAGGAAGGGACTAGCCTGAGCTCCTACAATGAGCAGTTCTTC
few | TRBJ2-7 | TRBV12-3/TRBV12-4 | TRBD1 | CASSPSPGQGAYEQYF | TGTGCCAGCAGTCCATCACCGGGACAGGGGGCTTACGAGCAGTACTTC
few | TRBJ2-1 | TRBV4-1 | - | CASSPRRSYNEQFF | TGCGCCAGCAGCCCTCGTAGGTCCTACAATGAGCAGTTCTTC
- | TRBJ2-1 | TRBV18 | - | CASSPGKRGNNEQFF | TGTGCCAGCTCACCCGGGAAAAGAGGAAACAATGAGCAGTTCTTC
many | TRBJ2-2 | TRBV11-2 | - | CASSLDAAGELFF | TGTGCCAGCAGCTTAGATGCGGCCGGGGAGCTGTTTTTT
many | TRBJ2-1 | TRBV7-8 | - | CASSLPRDEQFF | TGTGCCAGCAGCTTACCCCGAGATGAGCAGTTCTTC
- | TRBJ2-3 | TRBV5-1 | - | CASSLERPPSTDTQYF | TGCGCCAGCAGCCTTGAGAGGCCTCCGAGCACAGATACGCAGTATTTT
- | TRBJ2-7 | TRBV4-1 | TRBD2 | CASSPGLVPTYEQYF | TGCGCCAGCAGCCCCGGACTAGTCCCCACCTACGAGCAGTACTTC
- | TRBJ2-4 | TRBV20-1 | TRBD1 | CSARDSLAKNIQYF | TGCAGTGCTCGGGACAGTCTAGCCAAAAACATTCAGTACTTC
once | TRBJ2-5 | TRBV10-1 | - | CASSGGERSGQYF | TGCGCCAGCAGTGGAGGAGAACGGAGCGGCCAGTACTTC
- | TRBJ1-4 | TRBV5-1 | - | CASSSYSGVTANEKLFF | TGCGCCAGCAGCTCTTACTCAGGGGTTACGGCTAATGAAAAACTGTTTTTT
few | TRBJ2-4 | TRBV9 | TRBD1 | CASSVSQGNVKNIQYF | TGTGCCAGCAGCGTATCACAGGGGAACGTCAAAAACATTCAGTACTTC
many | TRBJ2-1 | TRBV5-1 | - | CASSLVASEEFF | TGCGCCAGCAGCTTGGTGGCTAGCGAGGAGTTCTTC
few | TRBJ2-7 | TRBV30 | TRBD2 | CAWSVGLAGGYEQYF | TGTGCCTGGAGTGTAGGTCTAGCGGGAGGTTACGAGCAGTACTTC
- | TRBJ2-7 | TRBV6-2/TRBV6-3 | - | CASNEDRQISYEQYF | TGTGCCAGCAACGAGGACAGACAAATCTCCTACGAGCAGTACTTC